These 4 T cell receptor beta chains were sequenced from one sample in a study of CD8+ T cells in alopecia areata. The sequencing template was cDNA reverse transcribed from extracted RNA. Some clones are missing from TCRdb's copy, which holds only in-frame ones; the method was immunoSEQ multiplex PCR. This sample carries 130,000 to 150,000 clones, roughly 44% of them seen once, and the ten largest clones take about 6.3%. The material sequenced was CD4+ T cells sorted from blood. The source of these receptors is a human donor with alopecia areata.

The chain is built from TRBV5-1 and TRBJ2-3; D perhaps matches TRBD1 (6 bases). CDR1 SGHRS and CDR2 YFSETQ come from the germline V gene. The V end was cut by 1 base, the J end by 5 bases, with 8 bases between. The CDR3 runs 13 residues. The CDR3 sequence is CASSLRDIDTQYF. CDR3 nucleotide sequence: TGCGCCAGCAGCTTGCGGGACATAGATACGCAGTATTTT.

The genes are TRBV13 and TRBJ2-7; D unclear. The CDR3 covers 14 residues. V was cut by 5 bases and J by 3 bases, with 14 bases left in between. Germline CDR1 and CDR2: PRHDT and FYEKMQ (reference sequence). The CDR3 DNA reads TGTGCCAGCAGCCCTTCAAGGGTCCGCTACGAGCAGTACTTC. As protein: CASSPSRVRYEQYF.

V usage is TRBV9 and J usage is TRBJ1-5; D not resolved. Germline assignment: CDR1 SGDLS and CDR2 YYNGEE. CDR3 length equals 15 residues. Trimming cost V 1 base and J 2 bases, with 10 bases left between them. The CDR3 coding sequence is TGTGCCAGCAGCGTAACCCCGTCGGGCAATCAGCCCCAGCATTTT. It specifies CASSVTPSGNQPQHF.

CDR3 sequence reads: CASNPFGTDTQYF. In DNA, the CDR3 is TGCGCCAGCAACCCATTCGGCACAGATACGCAGTATTTT. The chain recombines TRBV5-1 with TRBJ2-3; no reliable D call. The CDR3 runs 13 residues. Germline V gene sequence: CDR1 SGHRS, CDR2 YFSETQ. Trimming took off 6 bases at V and 1 base at J, with 9 bases between the two ends.